These 18 T cell receptor beta chains originate from one sample sequenced in a study of cytomegalovirus exposure and HLA in healthy donors. Sequencing used immunoSEQ multiplex PCR; TCRdb keeps in-frame clones, though not all of them. The sample lists some 140,000 clones, about 90% occurring once. The sequenced sample was PBMCs. The receptors stem from a man between 18 and 35 years old in good health and CMV-seronegative.

The chain joins TRBV27 to TRBJ2-7; the match to TRBD2 covers 11 bases. With V trimmed by 3 bases and J by 4 bases, 5 bases remained unmatched. Germline V lookup: CDR1 MNHEY, CDR2 SMNVEV (reference sequence). This CDR3 is built from 15 residues. The CDR3 DNA follows: TGTGCCAGCAGTTTTATAGCGGGGGGGCCGTACGAGCAGTACTTC. Translated: CASSFIAGGPYEQYF.

The V gene is TRBV27, the J gene TRBJ2-3, with D maybe TRBD1 (6 bases). Germline V gene data show CDR1 as MNHEY and CDR2 as SMNVEV (reference sequence). Trimming cost V 2 bases and J 2 bases, with 11 bases left between them. The CDR3 extends over 15 amino acids. The CDR3 protein is CASSLVQGDTDTQYF. The CDR3 nucleotides read TGTGCCAGCAGTTTAGTACAGGGCGACACAGATACGCAGTATTTT.

The CDR3 bases are TGTGCCAGCAGTTTACGCGGGGGCAGGAAGCCCCAGCATTTT. Protein product: CASSLRGGRKPQHF. The chain uses TRBV27 and TRBJ1-5, with D tentatively TRBD1 (6 bases). CDR1 MNHEY and CDR2 SMNVEV come from the germline V gene (reference sequence). The CDR3 totals 14 residues. Trimming took off 2 bases at V and 8 bases at J, with 13 bases between the two ends.

The rearrangement uses TRBV5-1 and TRBJ1-2, with D unclear. Germline CDR1 is SGHRS and CDR2 is YFSETQ. V lost 0 bases to trimming and J lost 2 bases, with 17 bases between them. This CDR3 is built from 17 residues. CDR3 sequence reads: CASSLGAAGEKNYGYTF. As DNA, the CDR3 is TGCGCCAGCAGCTTGGGGGCCGCGGGTGAGAAGAACTATGGCTACACCTTC. The full variable domain, in which reference TRBV5-1 and TRBJ1-2 provide the parts outside the CDR3, is KAGVTQTPRYLIKTRGQQVTLSCSPISGHRSVSWYQQTPGQGLQFLFEYFSETQRNKGNFPGRFSGRQFSNSRSEMNVSTLELGDSALYLCASSLGAAGEKNYGYTFGSGTRLTVV.

The genes are TRBV4-3 and TRBJ2-7, with TRBD2 matching over 7 bases. The CDR3 spans 15 residues. CDR1 and CDR2 (germline): LGHNA, YSLEER. Losses at the gene ends were 1 base for V and 4 bases for J; bases not matched to a gene: 7. CDR3 protein: CASSQGLGGSYEQYF. The CDR3 DNA reads as TGCGCCAGCAGCCAAGGGTTGGGCGGGAGTTACGAGCAGTACTTC.

In DNA, the CDR3 is TGTGCCAGCAGTTTCCAACGAATCCGACAGGGCACTGAGCAGTTCTTC. The encoded protein is CASSFQRIRQGTEQFF. The V and J genes are TRBV28 and TRBJ2-1, with 7 positions matching TRBD1. V dropped 3 bases and J dropped 9; count of bases not matched to a gene: 14. CDR1 is MDHEN, CDR2 SYDVKM, per germline. The CDR3 spans 16 residues.

The chain uses TRBV19 and TRBJ2-7, with D possibly matching TRBD1 (6 bases). This CDR3 has 14 amino acids. Trimming removed 5 bases at V and 5 bases at J, with 16 bases between. CDR1 is LNHDA, CDR2 SQIVND, per germline (reference sequence). The CDR3 DNA reads as TGTGCCAGTAGTGGGCAGGGGATCGCCAACGAGCAGTACTTC. Translated, it gives CASSGQGIANEQYF.

This clone was observed a handful of times. The chain has TRBV7-8 and TRBJ1-6; 7 bases match TRBD1. Germline CDR1 SGHVS, CDR2 FQNEAQ. The CDR3 loop spans 17 amino acids. Unmatched junction bases numbered 8, after V lost 0 bases and J lost 6 bases. The CDR3 is CASSLAGGGRRNSPLHF. CDR3 DNA sequence: TGTGCCAGCAGCTTAGCCGGAGGGGGCAGGCGTAATTCACCCCTCCACTTT.

V and J are TRBV13 and TRBJ2-4; D not resolved. This CDR3 is 14 amino acids long. Germline CDR1 reads PRHDT; CDR2 reads FYEKMQ (reference sequence). Trimming removed 0 bases from V and 1 base from J, with 4 bases in between. The CDR3: CASSLGEAKNIQYF. For the CDR3, the DNA is TGTGCCAGCAGCTTAGGAGAGGCCAAAAACATTCAGTACTTC.

This rearrangement joins TRBV19 to TRBJ2-7; D unresolved. This CDR3 is 14 amino acids long. V was cut by 3 bases and J by 4 bases, with 13 bases left in between. From germline, CDR1 is LNHDA and CDR2 SQIVND (reference sequence). The CDR3 sequence is CASSITVERYEQYF. For the CDR3, the DNA is TGTGCCAGTAGTATTACGGTCGAACGTTACGAGCAGTACTTC.

The V call is TRBV5-4, the J call TRBJ2-5; D possibly corresponds to TRBD2 (6 bases). Germline V gene sequence: CDR1 SGHNT, CDR2 YYREEE (reference sequence). This CDR3 comprises 15 residues. The germline V and J ends were trimmed by 2 bases and 7 bases, with 18 bases remaining between them. In DNA, the CDR3 is TGTGCCAGCAGCTTCCCGGGGGAGCCATTAGGGACCCAGTACTTC. Protein product: CASSFPGEPLGTQYF.

The V gene is TRBV30, the J gene TRBJ2-1, with a possible D match to TRBD1 (6 bases). Germline values: CDR1 GTSNPN, CDR2 SVGIG (reference sequence). The CDR3 runs 13 residues. The germline V and J ends were trimmed by 5 bases and 10 bases, with 18 bases remaining between them. This CDR3 reads CAWDGLRGNEQFF. CDR3 nucleotide sequence: TGTGCCTGGGACGGGCTAAGGGGGAACGAGCAGTTCTTC.

The chain has TRBV10-3 and TRBJ2-7; TRBD1 agrees at 9 bases. Germline-derived CDR1 and CDR2 are ENHRY and SYGVKD. V lost 6 bases to trimming and J lost 2 bases; unmatched junction nucleotides: 5. This CDR3 spans 14 amino acids. The CDR3 DNA reads as TGTGCCATCAGAGGGACAGGGACCCCCTACGAGCAGTACTTC. Protein sequence: CAIRGTGTPYEQYF.

V usage is TRBV6-6 and J usage is TRBJ2-7; D is perhaps TRBD2 (6 bases). Germline V gives CDR1 MNHNY, CDR2 SVGAGI (reference sequence). CDR3 length: 13 amino acids. V was pared by 7 bases and J by 2 bases, with 12 bases between. The CDR3 region is CASKWDSTYEQYF. The CDR3 DNA reads as TGTGCCAGCAAGTGGGACTCCACCTACGAGCAGTACTTC.

The chain links TRBV15 to TRBJ2-1; 10 nucleotides agree with TRBD2. Germline V CDR1 and CDR2: LNHNV, YYDKDF (reference sequence). V lost 2 bases and J lost 9; bases outside the gene matches: 10. The CDR3 loop spans 16 amino acids. CDR3: CATSRPGLASMTEQFF. Written as DNA, the CDR3 is TGTGCCACCAGCAGACCGGGACTAGCGAGTATGACTGAGCAGTTCTTC. The whole variable domain, remainder taken from reference TRBV15 and TRBJ2-1, is DAMVIQNPRYQVTQFGKPVTLSCSQTLNHNVMYWYQQKSSQAPKLLFHYYDKDFNNEADTPDNFQSRRPNTSFCFLDIRSPGLGDTAMYLCATSRPGLASMTEQFFGPGTRLTVL.

The chain combines TRBV6-1 with TRBJ2-3; D remains unclear. Germline CDR1 is MNHNS and CDR2 is SASEGT. V lost 4 bases and J 5 bases, leaving 7 bases between the germline ends. The CDR3 is 12 residues long. The CDR3 DNA is TGTGCCAGCAGTGGGAGTAGAGATACGCAGTATTTT. Translating gives CASSGSRDTQYF.

V is TRBV5-5 and J is TRBJ1-5; D may be TRBD1 (6 bases). Between the trimmed V and J ends, which lost 0 bases and 2 bases, there was a span of 9 bases. Germline CDR1 SGHKS, CDR2 YYEKEE (reference sequence). The CDR3 runs to 15 residues. For the CDR3, the DNA is TGTGCCAGCAGCTTGGCAGGGGCAGGCAATCAGCCCCAGCATTTT. Encoded protein: CASSLAGAGNQPQHF.

The chain is built from TRBV9 and TRBJ2-1; D is perhaps TRBD2 (5 bases). Trimming removed 4 bases from V and 7 bases from J, with 18 bases in between. The germline CDR1 and CDR2 sequences are SGDLS and YYNGEE. The CDR3 sequence is 15 residues long. The CDR3 bases are TGTGCCAGCAGCCCCGACCGGGCCCCGGGGAATGAGCAGTTCTTC. Translating gives CASSPDRAPGNEQFF. Together with reference TRBV9 and TRBJ2-1, the CDR3 gives the full variable domain: DSGVTQTPKHLITATGQRVTLRCSPRSGDLSVYWYQQSLDQGLQFLIQYYNGEERAKGNILERFSAQQFPDLHSELNLSSLELGDSALYFCASSPDRAPGNEQFFGPGTRLTVL.